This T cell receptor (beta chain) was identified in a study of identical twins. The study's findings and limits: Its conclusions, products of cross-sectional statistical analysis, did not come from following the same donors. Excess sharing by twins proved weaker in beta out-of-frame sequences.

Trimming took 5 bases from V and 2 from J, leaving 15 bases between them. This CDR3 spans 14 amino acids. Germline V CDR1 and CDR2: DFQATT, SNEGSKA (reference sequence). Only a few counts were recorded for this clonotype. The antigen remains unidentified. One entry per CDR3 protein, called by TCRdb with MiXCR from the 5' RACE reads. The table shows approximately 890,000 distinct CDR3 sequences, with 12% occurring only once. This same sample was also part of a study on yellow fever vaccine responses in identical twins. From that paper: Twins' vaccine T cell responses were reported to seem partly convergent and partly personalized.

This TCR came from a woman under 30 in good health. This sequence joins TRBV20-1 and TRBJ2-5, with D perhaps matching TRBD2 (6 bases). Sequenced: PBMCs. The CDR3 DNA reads TGCAGTGCTGGAGGACCGGGGAGGCAAGAGACCCAGTACTTC. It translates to CSAGGPGRQETQYF.